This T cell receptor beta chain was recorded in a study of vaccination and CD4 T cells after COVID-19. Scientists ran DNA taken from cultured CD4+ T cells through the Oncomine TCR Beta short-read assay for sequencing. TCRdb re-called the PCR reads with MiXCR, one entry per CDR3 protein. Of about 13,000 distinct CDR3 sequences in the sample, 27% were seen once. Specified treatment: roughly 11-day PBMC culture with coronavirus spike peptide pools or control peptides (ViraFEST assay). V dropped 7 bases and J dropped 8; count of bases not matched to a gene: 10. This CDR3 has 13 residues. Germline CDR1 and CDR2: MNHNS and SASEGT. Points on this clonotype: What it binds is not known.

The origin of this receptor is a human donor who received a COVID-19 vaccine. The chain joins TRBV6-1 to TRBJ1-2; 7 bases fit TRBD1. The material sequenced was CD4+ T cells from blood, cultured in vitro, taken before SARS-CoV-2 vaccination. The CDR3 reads CASTSRQGGGYTF. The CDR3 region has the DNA TGTGCCAGCACTAGCCGACAGGGTGGCGGCTACACCTTC.